This T cell receptor (beta chain) was sequenced for a study of vaccination and CD4 T cells after COVID-19. Study-wide context: Sampling after COVID took place at a median of about 91 days (range 35 to 161) following diagnosis. The stimulus for the cells was overlapping spike peptides derived from SARS-CoV-2, HCoV-NL63, HCoV-OC43 and HCoV-229E.

This clonotype is medium-sized in the sample. As yet, its antigen is unknown. Scientists ran DNA taken from cultured CD4+ T cells through the Oncomine TCR Beta short-read assay for sequencing. Via MiXCR, TCRdb re-called the PCR reads, giving one row per CDR3 protein. The profile shows approximately 3,400 distinct CDR3 sequences, 20% to 30% of them singletons. Treatment defined: 10-day PBMC culture with coronavirus spike peptide pools or control peptides (ViraFEST assay). Researchers collected the unexposed donor's CD4+ T cells before the COVID-19 pandemic (2011-2018). Antigen-specific T cells were expanded with peptide pools by ViraFEST, and TCRs were then sequenced. This clonotype was sampled from a human donor in good health. The sequencing sample was made of CD4+ T cells from blood, cultured in vitro.

In DNA, the CDR3 is TGTGCCAGCAGTGGTGCGAGCTATGGCTACACCTTC. This encodes CASSGASYGYTF. The J gene is TRBJ1-2, the V gene TRBV6-1; D ambiguous. V shed 4 bases and J shed 4 bases, with 7 bases lying between them. Germline V gene sequence: CDR1 MNHNS, CDR2 SASEGT. The CDR3 totals 12 residues.